This section outlines one T cell receptor (beta chain) sequence together with its context. Antigen: not known. The V gene's germline CDR1 is MNHNS and CDR2 SASEGT. Trimming cost V 6 bases and J 5 bases, with 11 bases left between them. The CDR3 totals 13 residues. The record originates from a study of cytomegalovirus exposure and HLA in healthy donors. At the level of the study: Unique TCRs from HLA-typed donors, some 85 million of them, were held in an early data release.

Study-wide findings and caveats: Reported performance of the classifier showed diagnosis of cytomegalovirus status with high specificity and sensitivity. The majority of TCR sequences were rare, yet some public TCRs appeared in many donors.

PCR involved 60 Vbeta and 13 Jbeta primers. Produced via immunoSEQ multiplex PCR; TCRdb's table is partial and in-frame only. The sample includes around 90,000 clones, 55% to 70% of them seen just once. The donors gave bone marrow, and they were healthy. The gene calls are TRBV6-1 and TRBJ1-5, with unresolved D. Material for sequencing was PBMCs. The clonotype originates from a boy younger than 18 in good health and CMV-seropositive. CDR3 DNA sequence: TGTGCCAGCAGCCACGGGTGGGATCAGCCCCAGCATTTT. Its translation: CASSHGWDQPQHF.